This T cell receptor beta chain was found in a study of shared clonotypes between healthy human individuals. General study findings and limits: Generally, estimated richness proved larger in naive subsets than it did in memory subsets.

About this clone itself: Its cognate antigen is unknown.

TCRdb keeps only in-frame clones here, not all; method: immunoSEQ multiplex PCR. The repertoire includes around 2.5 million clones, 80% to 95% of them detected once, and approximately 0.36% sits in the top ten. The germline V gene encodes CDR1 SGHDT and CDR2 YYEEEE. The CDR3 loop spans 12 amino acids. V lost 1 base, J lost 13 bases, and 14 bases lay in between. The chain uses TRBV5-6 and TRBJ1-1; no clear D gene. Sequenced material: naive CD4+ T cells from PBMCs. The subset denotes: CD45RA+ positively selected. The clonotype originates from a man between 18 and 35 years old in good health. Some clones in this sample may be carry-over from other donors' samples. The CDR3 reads CASSLLGGEDFF. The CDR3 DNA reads TGTGCCAGCAGCTTGTTGGGTGGAGAGGATTTCTTT.